A selection of T cell receptor beta chains follows, all from one sample in a study of T cell responses to AZD1222 COVID-19 vaccine. The protocol was immunoSEQ multiplex PCR, while the TCRdb copy is restricted to in-frame clones and leaves out a portion. The sample records about 120,000 clones, 70% to 90% being singletons. The input for sequencing was peripheral blood, taken on day 0 of AZD1222 vaccination. The receptors come from an adult in good health. CDR3s include the opening cysteine and the closing phenylalanine or tryptophan. Each record gives: J gene, V gene, D gene, clone size, CDR3 DNA, CDR3 protein. A D gene is named only where the DNA matches it firmly. Some rows have no size entry. The others give once, few or many, or a class for an expanded clone.

J: TRBJ1-3
V: TRBV9
D: NA
size: NA
DNA: TGTGCCAGCAGCGGTCCCTCTGGAAACACCATATATTTT
CDR3: CASSGPSGNTIYF

J: TRBJ1-6
V: TRBV12-3/TRBV12-4
D: NA
size: NA
DNA: TGTGCCAGCAGTAACAGTGATTCACCCCTCCACTTT
CDR3: CASSNSDSPLHF

J: TRBJ1-3
V: TRBV5-1
D: NA
size: NA
DNA: TGCGCCAGCAGCTCGACAGCCCTTTCTGGAAACACCATATATTTT
CDR3: CASSSTALSGNTIYF

J: TRBJ2-7
V: TRBV5-1
D: NA
size: NA
DNA: TGCGCCAGCAGCTTTGGCGACATCGATACCTACGAGCAGTACTTC
CDR3: CASSFGDIDTYEQYF

J: TRBJ2-7
V: TRBV7-2
D: NA
size: NA
DNA: TGTGCCAGCAGCTTAGGGGCTCTGGGTGTCTACGAGCAGTACTTC
CDR3: CASSLGALGVYEQYF

J: TRBJ1-2
V: TRBV10-3
D: TRBD1
size: NA
DNA: TGTGCCATCCAGGGACAGGGTGTGTATGGCTACACCTTC
CDR3: CAIQGQGVYGYTF

J: TRBJ1-5
V: TRBV6-5
D: NA
size: once
DNA: TGTGCCAGCACGTGGAGGGGAGAAGGCAATCAGCCCCAGCATTTT
CDR3: CASTWRGEGNQPQHF

J: TRBJ1-1
V: TRBV19
D: NA
size: once
DNA: TGTGCCAGTAGTATAGCCGTCTTCACTGAAGCTTTCTTT
CDR3: CASSIAVFTEAFF

J: TRBJ1-4
V: TRBV10-3
D: NA
size: NA
DNA: TGTGCCATCAGTGAGTCGGGGAGGGAGAATGAAAAACTGTTTTTT
CDR3: CAISESGRENEKLFF

J: TRBJ2-1
V: TRBV5-1
D: TRBD1
size: NA
DNA: TGCGCCAGCAGCTCGGGGACAGGGGGCAATGAGCAGTTCTTC
CDR3: CASSSGTGGNEQFF

J: TRBJ1-3
V: TRBV18
D: NA
size: NA
DNA: TGTGCCAGCTCACCCTCCAGCTCTGGAAACACCATATATTTT
CDR3: CASSPSSSGNTIYF

J: TRBJ1-4
V: TRBV5-5
D: NA
size: NA
DNA: TGTGCCAGCAGCTTGAGAGAGGGGACAACTAATGAAAAACTGTTTTTT
CDR3: CASSLREGTTNEKLFF